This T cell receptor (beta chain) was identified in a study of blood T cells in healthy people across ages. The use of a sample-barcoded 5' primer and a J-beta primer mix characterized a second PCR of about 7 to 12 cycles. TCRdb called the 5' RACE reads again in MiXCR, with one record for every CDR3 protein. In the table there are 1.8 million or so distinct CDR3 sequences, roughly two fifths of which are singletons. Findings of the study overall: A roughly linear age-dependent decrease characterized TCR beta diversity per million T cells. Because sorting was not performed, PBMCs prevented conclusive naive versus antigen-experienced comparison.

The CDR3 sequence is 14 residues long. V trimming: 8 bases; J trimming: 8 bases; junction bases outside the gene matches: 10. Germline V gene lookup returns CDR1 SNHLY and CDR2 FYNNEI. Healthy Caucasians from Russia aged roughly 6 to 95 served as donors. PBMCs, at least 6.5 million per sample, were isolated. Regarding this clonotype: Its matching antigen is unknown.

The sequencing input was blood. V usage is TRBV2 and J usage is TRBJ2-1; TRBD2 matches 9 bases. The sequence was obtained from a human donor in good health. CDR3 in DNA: TGTGCCAGCGATCGAGCGGGGGGTACGGATGAGCAGTTCTTC. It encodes CASDRAGGTDEQFF.